A selection of T cell receptor beta chains follows, all from one sample in a study of OX40 agonist ivuxolimab in advanced cancers. Generated by immunoSEQ multiplex PCR, the TCRdb table keeps only in-frame clones and is missing some. The profile shows 75,000 to 100,000 clones, under 95% of them singletons. The source material was CD4+ or CD8+ T cells sorted from blood, sampled in a trial of the OX40 agonist ivuxolimab. The receptor set was obtained from an adult with an advanced solid tumor such as melanoma, head and neck, liver or kidney cancer. Each CDR3 is given with its conserved first and last residue. D genes are given only for firm matches. Rows give clone size only sometimes, using once, few, many, or a class for an expanded clone.

>.|TRBV19|14|TRBJ1-5|.
TGTGCCAGTACCGGGAGGTATAGCAATCAGCCCCAGCATTTT
CASTGRYSNQPQHF
>TRBD1|TRBV11-3|18|TRBJ2-6|.
TGTGCCAGCAGTTCGTGGGACAGGGTAGAGGGTGGGGCCAACGTCCTGACTTTC
CASSSWDRVEGGANVLTF
>.|TRBV7-3|15|TRBJ2-5|.
TGTGCCAGCAGTTCGGGGACGGGTCCACAGGAGACCCAGTACTTC
CASSSGTGPQETQYF
>.|TRBV9|13|TRBJ2-1|.
TGTGCCAGCAGCGTAGCTACCCGCTCTGAGCAGTTCTTC
CASSVATRSEQFF
>.|TRBV18|14|TRBJ2-7|.
TGTGCCAGCTCACCGACGACAGTTAACTACGAGCAGTACTTC
CASSPTTVNYEQYF
>TRBD2|TRBV7-9|19|TRBJ2-1|.
TGTGCCAGCAGCCCACCGCCTAGCGGGAGGAGGAGGGATTACAATGAGCAGTTCTTC
CASSPPPSGRRRDYNEQFF
>.|TRBV5-1|13|TRBJ2-3|few
TGCGCCAGCAGCTCATTTTACGCAGATACGCAGTATTTT
CASSSFYADTQYF
>.|TRBV6-6|13|TRBJ2-5|.
TGTGCCAGCAGTTACTCGACTTATGTGGCCCAGTACTTC
CASSYSTYVAQYF
>.|TRBV6-6|15|TRBJ1-1|.
TGTGCCAGCAGTTCCAGGGAGTTTGAGAACACTGAAGCTTTCTTT
CASSSREFENTEAFF
>.|TRBV30|11|TRBJ1-5|.
TGTGCCTGGAGTAAGGGTCAGCCCCAGCATTTT
CAWSKGQPQHF
>TRBD1|TRBV10-3|13|TRBJ2-5|.
TGTGCCATCAGTCAGGGGGCCGGAGAGACCCAGTACTTC
CAISQGAGETQYF
>.|TRBV5-3|19|TRBJ1-5|.
TGTGCCAGAAGCCCACCCCCTCTAAACAGCCCTAATAGCAATCAGCCCCAGCATTTT
CARSPPPLNSPNSNQPQHF
>.|TRBV9|13|TRBJ2-5|few
TGTGCCAGCAGCCCCCGACTCAAGGAGACCCAGTACTTC
CASSPRLKETQYF